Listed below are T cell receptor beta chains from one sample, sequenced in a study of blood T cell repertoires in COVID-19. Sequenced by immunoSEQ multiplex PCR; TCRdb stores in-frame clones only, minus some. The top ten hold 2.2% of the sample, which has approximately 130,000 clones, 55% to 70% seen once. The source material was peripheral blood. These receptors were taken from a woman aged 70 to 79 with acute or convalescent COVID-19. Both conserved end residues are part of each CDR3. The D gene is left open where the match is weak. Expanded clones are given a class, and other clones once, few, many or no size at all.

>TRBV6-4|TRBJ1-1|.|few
CASRLNRDTEAFF
TGTGCCAGCAGGCTGAACAGGGACACTGAAGCTTTCTTT
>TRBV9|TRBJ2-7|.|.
CASSVGQGGYEQYF
TGTGCCAGCAGCGTAGGCCAGGGTGGCTACGAGCAGTACTTC
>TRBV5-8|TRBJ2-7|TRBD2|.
CASSFGGGRNEQYF
TGTGCCAGCAGCTTCGGCGGGGGGAGGAACGAGCAGTACTTC
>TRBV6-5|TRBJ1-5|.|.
CASSTQGYDNQPQHF
TGTGCCAGCAGTACCCAGGGTTACGACAATCAGCCCCAGCATTTT
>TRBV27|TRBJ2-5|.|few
CASSLRSLGETQYF
TGTGCCAGCAGTTTAAGGTCTCTCGGGGAGACCCAGTACTTC
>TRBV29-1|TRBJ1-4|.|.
CSVDRVGGEKLFF
TGCAGCGTTGATAGGGTAGGAGGTGAAAAACTGTTTTTT
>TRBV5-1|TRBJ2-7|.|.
CASSLKPDWDEQYF
TGCGCCAGCAGCTTAAAGCCAGACTGGGACGAGCAGTACTTC
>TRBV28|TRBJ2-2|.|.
CASSLPRESGELFF
TGTGCCAGCAGTTTACCCCGGGAATCCGGGGAGCTGTTTTTT
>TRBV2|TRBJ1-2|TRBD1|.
CASRTGGANYGYTF
TGTGCCAGCAGGACAGGGGGAGCTAACTATGGCTACACCTTC
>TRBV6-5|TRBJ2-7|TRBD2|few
CASSTQAGGYEQYF
TGTGCCAGCAGTACCCAAGCGGGGGGTTACGAGCAGTACTTC
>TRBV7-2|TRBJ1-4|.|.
CASSLDGGGREKLFF
TGTGCCAGCAGCTTAGATGGCGGGGGGCGGGAAAAACTGTTTTTT
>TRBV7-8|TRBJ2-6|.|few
CASSLSVISYGNVLTF
TGTGCCAGCAGCTTGTCAGTAATCTCTTATGGCAACGTCCTGACTTTC
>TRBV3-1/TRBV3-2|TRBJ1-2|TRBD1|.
CASSRRTGGGYGYTF
TGTGCCAGCAGCCGCCGGACAGGGGGAGGCTATGGCTACACCTTC
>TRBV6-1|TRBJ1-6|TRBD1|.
CASRGPDRTNSPLHF
TGTGCCAGCAGGGGCCCGGACAGGACGAATTCACCCCTCCACTTT
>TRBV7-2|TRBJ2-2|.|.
CASSPGVGELFF
TGTGCCAGCAGCCCAGGGGTCGGGGAGCTGTTTTTT
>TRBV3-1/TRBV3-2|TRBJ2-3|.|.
CASSQARGGFGDTQYF
TGTGCCAGCAGCCAAGCTAGGGGGGGCTTTGGAGATACGCAGTATTTT
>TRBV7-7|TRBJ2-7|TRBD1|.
CASSLGQGAGEQYF
TGTGCCAGCAGCTTAGGCCAGGGGGCTGGGGAGCAGTACTTC
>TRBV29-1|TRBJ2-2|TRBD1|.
CSVERQGAPGELFF
TGCAGCGTTGAAAGACAGGGGGCCCCCGGGGAGCTGTTTTTT
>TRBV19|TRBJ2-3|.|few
CASTTGASTDTQYF
TGTGCCAGTACCACAGGAGCGAGCACAGATACGCAGTATTTT
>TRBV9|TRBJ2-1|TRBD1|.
CASRAGTGGHEQFF
TGTGCCAGCAGGGCTGGGACAGGGGGGCATGAGCAGTTCTTC
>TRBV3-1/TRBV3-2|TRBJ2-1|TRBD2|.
CASSPLLTSGVGNEQFF
TGTGCCAGCAGCCCCCTATTGACTAGCGGGGTCGGAAATGAGCAGTTCTTC
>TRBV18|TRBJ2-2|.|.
CASSPGATGELFF
TGTGCCAGCTCGCCGGGAGCCACCGGGGAGCTGTTTTTT
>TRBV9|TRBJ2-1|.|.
CASSVGVRGINNEQFF
TGTGCCAGCAGCGTAGGGGTTCGGGGGATCAACAATGAGCAGTTCTTC
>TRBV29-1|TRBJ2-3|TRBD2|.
CSALLAGGPGTDTQYF
TGCAGCGCCCTCCTAGCGGGAGGGCCCGGGACAGATACGCAGTATTTT
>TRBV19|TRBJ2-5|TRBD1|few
CASSTGTGGRETQYF
TGTGCCAGTAGTACTGGGACAGGGGGCAGAGAGACCCAGTACTTC
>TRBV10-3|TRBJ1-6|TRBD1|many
CASSTDRGNSPLHF
TGTGCCAGCAGTACGGACAGGGGAAATTCACCCCTCCACTTT
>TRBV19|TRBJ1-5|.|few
CASSIVGSGGNQPQHF
TGTGCCAGTAGTATAGTAGGGTCTGGAGGTAATCAGCCCCAGCATTTT
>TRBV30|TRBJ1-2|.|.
CASTYHWDGYTF
TGTGCCTCGACATACCACTGGGATGGCTACACCTTC
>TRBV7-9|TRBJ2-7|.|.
CASSPLREQYF
TGTGCCAGCAGCCCATTGAGGGAGCAGTACTTC
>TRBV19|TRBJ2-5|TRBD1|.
CASSMTGGRQETQYF
TGTGCCAGTAGTATGACAGGGGGCCGGCAAGAGACCCAGTACTTC
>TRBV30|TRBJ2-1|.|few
CAWSRGLGSYNEQFF
TGTGCCTGGAGTCGCGGACTCGGCTCCTACAATGAGCAGTTCTTC
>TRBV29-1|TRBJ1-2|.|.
CSVEDPLGHKNYGYTF
TGCAGCGTTGAAGACCCCCTGGGGCACAAAAACTATGGCTACACCTTC
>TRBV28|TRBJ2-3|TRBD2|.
CASSTGTSDSTDTQYF
TGTGCCAGTTCGACCGGGACTAGCGATAGCACAGATACGCAGTATTTT
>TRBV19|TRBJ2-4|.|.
CASSLSRGDKNIQYF
TGTGCCAGTAGTTTATCCCGGGGTGACAAAAACATTCAGTACTTC
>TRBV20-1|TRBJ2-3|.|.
CSATPGDTQYF
TGCAGTGCTACACCCGGGGATACGCAGTATTTT
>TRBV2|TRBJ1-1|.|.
CASRDGGGPQAFF
TGTGCCAGCAGAGATGGGGGCGGTCCCCAAGCTTTCTTT
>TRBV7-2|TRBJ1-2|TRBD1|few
CASSQRDRVGGYTF
TGTGCCAGCAGTCAAAGGGACAGGGTAGGAGGCTACACCTTC
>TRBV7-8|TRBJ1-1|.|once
CASSLVLGAVTEAFF
TGTGCCAGCAGCTTAGTATTGGGGGCGGTCACTGAAGCTTTCTTT
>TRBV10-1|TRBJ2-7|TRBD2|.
CASSERGLDYEQYF
TGCGCCAGCAGTGAACGGGGACTAGACTACGAGCAGTACTTC
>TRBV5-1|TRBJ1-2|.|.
CASSSAGLLGYTF
TGCGCCAGCAGCTCCGCGGGGCTTCTAGGCTACACCTTC
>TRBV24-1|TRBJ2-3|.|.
CATSDLSAGPWGTDTQYF
TGTGCCACCAGTGATTTGTCTGCAGGGCCCTGGGGCACAGATACGCAGTATTTT
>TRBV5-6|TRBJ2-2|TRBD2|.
CASSLAGGPNTGELFF
TGTGCCAGCAGCTTAGCGGGGGGACCGAACACCGGGGAGCTGTTTTTT
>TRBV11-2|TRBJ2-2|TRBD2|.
CASSRGTSGRAVGGELFF
TGTGCCAGCAGCCGAGGGACTAGCGGGAGGGCCGTAGGGGGGGAGCTGTTTTTT